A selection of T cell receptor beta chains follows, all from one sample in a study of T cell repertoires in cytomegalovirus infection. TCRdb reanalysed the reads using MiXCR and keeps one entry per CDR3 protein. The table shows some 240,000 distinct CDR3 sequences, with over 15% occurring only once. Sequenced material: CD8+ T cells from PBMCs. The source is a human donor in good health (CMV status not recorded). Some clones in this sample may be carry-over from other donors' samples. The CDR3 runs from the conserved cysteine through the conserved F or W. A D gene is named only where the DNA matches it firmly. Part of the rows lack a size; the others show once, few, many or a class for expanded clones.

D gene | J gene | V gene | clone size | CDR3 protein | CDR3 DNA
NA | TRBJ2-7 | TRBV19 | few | CASTARFGQYYEQYF | TGTGCCAGTACCGCCCGTTTCGGACAGTATTACGAGCAGTACTTC
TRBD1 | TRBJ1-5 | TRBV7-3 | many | CASSLSRGRQPQHF | TGTGCCAGCAGCTTAAGCAGGGGGCGTCAGCCCCAGCATTTT
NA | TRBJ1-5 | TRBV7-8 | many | CASSPVEYSNQPQHF | TGTGCCAGCAGCCCTGTGGAATATAGCAATCAGCCCCAGCATTTT
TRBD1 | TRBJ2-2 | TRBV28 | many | CASSPRQGPRTGELFF | TGTGCCAGCAGCCCAAGACAGGGGCCACGCACCGGGGAGCTGTTTTTT
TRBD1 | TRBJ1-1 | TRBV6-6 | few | CASSYSRTGLGGEAFF | TGTGCCAGCAGTTATTCCCGGACAGGTCTCGGGGGTGAAGCTTTCTTT
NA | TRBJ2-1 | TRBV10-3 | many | CAISESRNEQFF | TGTGCCATCAGTGAGTCTAGGAATGAGCAGTTCTTC
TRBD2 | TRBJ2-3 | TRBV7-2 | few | CASSLALWLAGRSTQYF | TGTGCCAGCAGCTTAGCTCTTTGGCTAGCGGGGAGATCTACGCAGTATTTT
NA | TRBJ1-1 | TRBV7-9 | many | CASSIEGPTEAFF | TGTGCCAGCAGCATAGAGGGTCCCACTGAAGCTTTCTTT
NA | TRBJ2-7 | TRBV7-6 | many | CASSLGWGSNYEQYF | TGTGCCAGCAGCTTAGGGTGGGGGAGCAACTACGAGCAGTACTTC
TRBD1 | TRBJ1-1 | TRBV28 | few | CASSLFRDSLNTEAFF | TGTGCCAGCAGTTTATTCCGGGACAGTCTGAACACTGAAGCTTTCTTT
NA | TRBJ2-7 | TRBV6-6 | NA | CASSYSPRTFYEQYF | TGTGCCAGCAGTTACTCGCCCAGGACGTTCTACGAGCAGTACTTC
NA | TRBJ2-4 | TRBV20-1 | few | CSARDPGADIQYF | TGCAGTGCTAGAGATCCGGGGGCGGACATTCAGTACTTC
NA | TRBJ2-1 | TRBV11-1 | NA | CASSLLRGQGYYNEQFF | TGTGCCAGCAGCTTATTGAGGGGTCAGGGTTACTACAATGAGCAGTTCTTC
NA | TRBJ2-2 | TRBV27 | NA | CASRLQSSNTGELFF | TGTGCCAGCAGATTACAATCCTCGAACACCGGGGAGCTGTTTTTT
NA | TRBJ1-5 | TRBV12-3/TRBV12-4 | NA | CASSTGHAGGQPQHF | TGTGCCAGCAGCACGGGACACGCGGGGGGTCAGCCCCAGCATTTT
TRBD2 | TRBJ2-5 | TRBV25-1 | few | CASRAGSGAQYF | TGTGCCAGCCGGGCGGGGAGCGGGGCCCAGTACTTC
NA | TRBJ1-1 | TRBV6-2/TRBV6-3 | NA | CASATPQGNEAFF | TGTGCCAGCGCTACGCCACAGGGCAATGAGGCTTTCTTT
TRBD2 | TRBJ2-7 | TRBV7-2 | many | CASSSTSGTYEQYF | TGTGCCAGCAGCTCAACTAGCGGCACCTACGAGCAGTACTTC
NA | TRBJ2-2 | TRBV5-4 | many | CASSLERSETGELFF | TGTGCCAGCAGCTTGGAACGTTCTGAGACCGGGGAGCTGTTTTTT
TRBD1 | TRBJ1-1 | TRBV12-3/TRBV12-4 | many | CASSFRIEDRLGNTEAFF | TGTGCCAGCAGTTTCCGAATAGAGGACAGGCTGGGGAACACTGAAGCTTTCTTT
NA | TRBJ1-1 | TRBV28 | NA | CASSLSAEVNTEAFF | TGTGCCAGCAGTTTATCGGCAGAGGTGAACACTGAAGCTTTCTTT
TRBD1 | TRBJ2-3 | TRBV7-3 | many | CASSLIGGATDTQYF | TGTGCCAGCAGCTTAATAGGGGGCGCTACAGATACGCAGTATTTT
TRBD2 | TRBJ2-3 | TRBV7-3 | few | CASSLTSGVADTQYF | TGTGCCAGCAGCTTAACTAGCGGGGTGGCAGATACGCAGTATTTT
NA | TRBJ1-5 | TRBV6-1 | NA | CASSPDLGQPQHF | TGTGCCAGCAGTCCCGACCTAGGTCAGCCCCAGCATTTT
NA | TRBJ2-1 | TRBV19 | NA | CASRRSLWDDEQFF | TGTGCCAGTCGGAGGAGTCTCTGGGATGATGAGCAGTTCTTC
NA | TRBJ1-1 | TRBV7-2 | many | CASRFGMNTEAFF | TGTGCCAGTAGGTTCGGAATGAACACTGAAGCTTTCTTT
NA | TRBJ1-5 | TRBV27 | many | CASSPTADNQPQHF | TGTGCCAGCAGCCCGACAGCAGACAATCAGCCCCAGCATTTT
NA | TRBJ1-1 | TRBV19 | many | CASSIGNTEAFF | TGTGCCAGTAGTATAGGGAACACTGAAGCTTTCTTT
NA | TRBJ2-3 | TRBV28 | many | CASSLEPLIQVTDTQYF | TGTGCCAGCAGTTTAGAACCCCTGATACAAGTCACAGATACGCAGTATTTT
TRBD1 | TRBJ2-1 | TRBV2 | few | CASRDKDRGAYNEQFF | TGTGCCAGCAGGGACAAAGACAGGGGGGCCTACAATGAGCAGTTCTTC
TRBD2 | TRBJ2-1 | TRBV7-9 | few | CASSAGLSGGAHNEQFF | TGTGCCAGCAGCGCCGGACTTAGCGGGGGGGCCCATAATGAGCAGTTCTTC
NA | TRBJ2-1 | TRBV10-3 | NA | CAISEIRDSNEQFF | TGTGCCATCAGTGAGATTCGGGATTCCAATGAGCAGTTCTTC
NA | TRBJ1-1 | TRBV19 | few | CASSIGGGVREAFF | TGTGCCAGTAGTATAGGAGGCGGGGTGCGTGAAGCTTTCTTT
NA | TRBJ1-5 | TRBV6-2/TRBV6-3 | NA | CASSYSISRDQPQHF | TGTGCCAGCAGTTACTCGATTAGCCGGGATCAGCCCCAGCATTTT
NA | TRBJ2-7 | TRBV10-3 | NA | CAISEDEGLPYEQYF | TGTGCCATCAGTGAGGATGAGGGTCTGCCCTACGAGCAGTACTTC
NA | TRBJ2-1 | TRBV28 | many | CASNPIDRDVNNEQFF | TGTGCCAGCAACCCGATTGACCGGGACGTCAACAATGAGCAGTTCTTC
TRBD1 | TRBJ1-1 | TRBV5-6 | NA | CASSPAGGEAFF | TGTGCCAGCAGCCCTGCAGGGGGTGAAGCTTTCTTT